The next 15 T cell receptor beta chains were all read from a single sample in a study of tumor-infiltrating lymphocytes in oesophageal squamous cell carcinoma. TCRdb re-called the PCR reads through MiXCR, storing one row per CDR3 protein. Seen here are approximately 19,000 distinct CDR3 sequences, roughly 40% observed once, and the top ten hold around a third. Source material: normal esophageal tissue next to the tumor. These receptors all stem from a female donor with esophageal squamous cell carcinoma.

This clonotype has at least ten counts. The rearrangement links TRBV7-2 to TRBJ2-5; no firm D call. The DNA end is a closer match to TRBJ2-7, so the J assignment may be wrong. The CDR3 is made up of 11 amino acids. Per the germline V gene, CDR1 is SGHTA and CDR2 is FQGNSA. The CDR3 region is CASSLTYEQYF. As DNA, the CDR3 is TGTGCCAGCAGCCTCACATACGAGCAGTACTTC.

As regards this clonotype: One junction end does not reproduce the germline sequence, and a read error may be involved. The genes are TRBV6-6 and TRBJ2-1; D ambiguous. The CDR3 extends over 13 amino acids. CDR1 is MNHNY, CDR2 SVGAGI, per germline (reference sequence). The DNA of the CDR3 is TGTGCCAGCAGTCGAGACATTTTTTACGAGCAGTACTTT. This encodes CASSRDIFYEQYF.

This clonotype occurred many times. The rearrangement links TRBV28 to TRBJ1-1; the D is unclear. Trimming took off 6 bases at V and 0 bases at J, with 5 bases between the two ends. CDR1 and CDR2 (germline): MDHEN, SYDVKM. The CDR3 has 12 amino acids. This CDR3 is CASRELNTEAFF. In DNA form, the CDR3 reads TGTGCCAGCAGGGAGTTGAACACTGAAGCTTTCTTT. Looking up the rest from reference TRBV28 and TRBJ1-1 gives the full variable domain: DVKVTQSSRYLVKRTGEKVFLECVQDMDHENMFWYRQDPGLGLRLIYFSYDVKMKEKGDIPEGYSVSREKKERFSLILESASTNQTSMYLCASRELNTEAFFGQGTRLTVV.

This chain uses TRBV7-2 with TRBJ1-1; TRBD1 agrees at 7 bases. Germline CDR1 and CDR2: SGHTA and FQGNSA. Trimming removed 1 base from V and 1 base from J; junction bases left unmatched: 12. CDR3 length: 18 amino acids. The CDR3 loop is CASSLVSQGGIANTEAFF. The CDR3 DNA sequence: TGTGCCAGCAGCTTAGTGAGCCAGGGGGGGATAGCGAACACTGAAGCTTTCTTT.

In this sample, this clonotype turned up many times. V is TRBV6-1 and J is TRBJ2-1; no definite D call. CDR1 and CDR2 from the germline V gene are MNHNS and SASEGT. Trimming removed 5 bases from V and 4 bases from J, with 12 bases in between. CDR3 length equals 14 residues. For the CDR3, the DNA is TGTGCCAGCAGTCACATCGCCAGGTACAATGAGCAGTTCTTC. Its translation is CASSHIARYNEQFF.

There are many counts of this clonotype. This may stem from a read error, because a much larger clone lies one nucleotide away. This chain links TRBV28 with TRBJ2-1; weak D call: TRBD2 (5 bases). V was shortened by 7 bases and J by 10 bases, with 17 bases between the two germline ends. The CDR3 has 13 amino acids. Germline CDR1 MDHEN, CDR2 SYDVKM. The CDR3, as DNA: TGTGCCAGCAACTCGGGGTTTGCCTACGAGCAGTTCTTC. It is translated as CASNSGFAYEQFF.

A remark on this clonotype: Just one base apart from a much larger clone, this may be a read error. The chain links TRBV28 to TRBJ2-5; D not resolved. This CDR3 has 14 amino acids. The V gene lost 6 bases and the J gene lost 11 bases, with 22 bases spanning the gap. Germline values: CDR1 MDHEN, CDR2 SYDVKM. In DNA form, the CDR3 reads TGTGCCAGCAGGCGTCTGTCGGGCTACAATGAGCAGTACTTC. Translation: CASRRLSGYNEQYF.

This clonotype was counted once. V and J are TRBV7-4 and TRBJ2-3, with 7 bases aligning to TRBD2. The J call is doubtful: the DNA matches TRBJ2-7 better. CDR1 is SGHVT and CDR2 is SQSDAQ in the germline V gene. This CDR3 has 16 amino acids. The CDR3: CASSLGSAGEPYEQYF. The CDR3 DNA reads TGTGCCAGCAGCTTAGGGTCGGCGGGAGAACCCTACGAGCAGTACTTC.

CDR3 loop: CASSPPTSREETQYF. The DNA for the CDR3 is TGTGCCAGCAGTCCACCGACTAGCAGGGAAGAGACCCAGTACTTC. The chain is built from TRBV28 and TRBJ2-1; TRBD2 aligns across 7 bases. The DNA end is more similar to TRBJ2-5, so the J call may be wrong. Germline values: CDR1 MDHEN, CDR2 SYDVKM. This CDR3 is 15 amino acids long.

The J gene is TRBJ2-5, the V gene TRBV11-2; 10 bases map to TRBD2. This CDR3 is 15 amino acids long. V lost 5 bases, J lost 7 bases, and 10 bases stayed unmatched. CDR1 and CDR2 (germline): SGHAT, FQNNGV. DNA for the CDR3: TGTGCCAGCAGCCCACGGACTAGCGGCCTAGGGACCCAGTACTTC. This encodes CASSPRTSGLGTQYF.

The table lists this clonotype with a few counts. V gene TRBV30 combines with J gene TRBJ1-3; no firm D call. The CDR3 totals 15 residues. V dropped 7 bases and J dropped 2 bases, with 18 bases sitting between them. Germline CDR1 GTSNPN, CDR2 SVGIG (reference sequence). CDR3 DNA: TGTGCCTCCAGGCCCTGGGGAAGACCTGGAAACACCATATATTTT. It is translated as CASRPWGRPGNTIYF.

This clonotype was counted between two and nine times. The J gene is TRBJ2-7, the V gene TRBV7-2; D uncertain. The J call could be wrong; TRBJ2-1 is a better fit for the DNA end. The CDR3 extends over 11 amino acids. Germline assignment: CDR1 SGHTA and CDR2 FQGNSA. The CDR3 coding sequence is TGTGCCAGCAGCTCTCTCAATGAGCAGTTCTTC. It is translated as CASSSLNEQFF.

The gene calls are TRBV7-3 and TRBJ2-3; TRBD1 aligns across 7 bases. The germline V gene has CDR1 SGHTA and CDR2 FQGTGA. The CDR3 loop spans 14 amino acids. The V segment lost 6 bases and the J segment 1 base; nucleotides outside the gene matches: 4. The CDR3 DNA reads TGTGCCAGCAGTTCCGGGACAGGCACAGATACGCAGTATTTT. Residues: CASSSGTGTDTQYF.

V usage is TRBV5-1 and J usage is TRBJ2-3, with 8 bases identical to TRBD1. The CDR3 contains 15 residues. CDR1 SGHRS and CDR2 YFSETQ come from the germline V gene. Losses at the gene ends were 5 bases for V and 2 bases for J; bases not matched to a gene: 7. DNA for the CDR3: TGCGCCAGCAGGCCCGGGACAGGTAACACAGATACGCAGTATTTT. It yields the protein CASRPGTGNTDTQYF.

V is TRBV7-3 and J is TRBJ2-5; a possible D gene is TRBD2 (6 bases). The J call is doubtful: the DNA matches TRBJ2-7 better. Looked up from germline, CDR1 is SGHTA and CDR2 is FQGTGA. This CDR3 spans 15 amino acids. Written as DNA, the CDR3 is TGTGCCAGCAGCTTAGAAGGTGGAGGGCCCTACGAGCAGTACTTC. Amino acid sequence: CASSLEGGGPYEQYF.